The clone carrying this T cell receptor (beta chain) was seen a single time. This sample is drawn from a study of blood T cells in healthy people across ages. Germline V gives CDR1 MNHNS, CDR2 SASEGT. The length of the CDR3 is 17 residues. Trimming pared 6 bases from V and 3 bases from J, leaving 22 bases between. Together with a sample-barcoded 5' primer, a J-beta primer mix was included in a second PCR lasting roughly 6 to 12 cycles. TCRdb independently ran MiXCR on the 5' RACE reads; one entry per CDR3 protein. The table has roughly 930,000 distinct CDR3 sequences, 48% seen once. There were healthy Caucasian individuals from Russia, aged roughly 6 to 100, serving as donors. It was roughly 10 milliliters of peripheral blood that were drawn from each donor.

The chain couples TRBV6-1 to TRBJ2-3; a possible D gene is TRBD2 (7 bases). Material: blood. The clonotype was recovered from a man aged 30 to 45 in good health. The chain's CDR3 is CASRLQGLAGETDTQYF. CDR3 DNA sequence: TGTGCCAGCAGGCTCCAGGGGTTGGCGGGGGAAACAGATACGCAGTATTTT.